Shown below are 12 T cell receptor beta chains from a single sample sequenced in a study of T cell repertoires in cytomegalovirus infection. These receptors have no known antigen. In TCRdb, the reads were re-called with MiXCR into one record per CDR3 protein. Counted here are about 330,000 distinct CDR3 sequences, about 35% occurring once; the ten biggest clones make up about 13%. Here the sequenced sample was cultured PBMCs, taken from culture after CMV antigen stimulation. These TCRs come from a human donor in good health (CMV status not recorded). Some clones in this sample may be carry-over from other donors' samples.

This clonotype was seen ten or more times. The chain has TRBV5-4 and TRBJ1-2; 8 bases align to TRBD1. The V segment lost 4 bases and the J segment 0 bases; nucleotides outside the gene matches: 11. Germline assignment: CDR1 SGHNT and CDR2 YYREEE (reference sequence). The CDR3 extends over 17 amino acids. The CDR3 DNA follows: TGTGCCAGCAGCCCGGACAGGGCCCCTGGGGCTAACTATGGCTACACCTTC. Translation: CASSPDRAPGANYGYTF. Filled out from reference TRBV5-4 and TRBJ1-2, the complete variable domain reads ETGVTQSPTHLIKTRGQQVTLRCSSQSGHNTVSWYQQALGQGPQFIFQYYREEENGRGNFPPRFSGLQFPNYSSELNVNALELDDSALYLCASSPDRAPGANYGYTFGSGTRLTVV.

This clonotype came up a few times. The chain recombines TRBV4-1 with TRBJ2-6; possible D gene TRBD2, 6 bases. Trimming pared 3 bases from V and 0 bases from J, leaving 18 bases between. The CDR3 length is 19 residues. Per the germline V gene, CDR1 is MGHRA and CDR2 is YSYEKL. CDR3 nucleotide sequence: TGCGCCAGCAGCCACCCCTGGAGGGGCCCGAGCTCTGGGGCCAACGTCCTGACTTTC. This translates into CASSHPWRGPSSGANVLTF.

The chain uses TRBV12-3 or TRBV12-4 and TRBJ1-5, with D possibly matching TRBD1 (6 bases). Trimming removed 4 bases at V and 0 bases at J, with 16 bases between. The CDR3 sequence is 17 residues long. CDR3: CASSSSPGGNSNQPQHF. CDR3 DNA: TGTGCCAGCAGTTCCAGTCCCGGGGGCAATAGCAATCAGCCCCAGCATTTT.

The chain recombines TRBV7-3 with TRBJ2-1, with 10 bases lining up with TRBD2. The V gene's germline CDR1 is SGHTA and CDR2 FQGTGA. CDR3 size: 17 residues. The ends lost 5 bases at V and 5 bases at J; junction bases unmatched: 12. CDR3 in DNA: TGTGCCAGCAGCCCATACAAAAGGACTAGCGGCCACAATGAGCAGTTCTTC. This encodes CASSPYKRTSGHNEQFF.

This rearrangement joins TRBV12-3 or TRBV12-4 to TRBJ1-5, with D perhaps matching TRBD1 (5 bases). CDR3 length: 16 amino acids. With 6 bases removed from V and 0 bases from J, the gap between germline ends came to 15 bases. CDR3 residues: CASSRDPPDSNQPQHF. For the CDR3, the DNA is TGTGCCAGCAGCCGGGACCCCCCAGATAGCAATCAGCCCCAGCATTTT.

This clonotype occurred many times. CDR3 amino acids: CASSLVRGTEAFF. Written as DNA, the CDR3 is TGTGCCAGCAGTTTGGTCAGGGGCACTGAAGCTTTCTTT. This chain joins TRBV11-2 and TRBJ1-1; D possibly corresponds to TRBD1 (6 bases). The CDR3 length is 13 residues. Trimming shortened V by 6 bases and J by 4 bases, and 12 bases separated the two germline ends. Germline CDR1 reads SGHAT; CDR2 reads FQNNGV.

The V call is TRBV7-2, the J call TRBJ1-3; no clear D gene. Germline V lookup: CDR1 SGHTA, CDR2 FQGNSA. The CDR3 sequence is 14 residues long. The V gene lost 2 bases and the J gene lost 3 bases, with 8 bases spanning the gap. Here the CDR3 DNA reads TGTGCCAGCAGCTTACGCGGGTTTGGAAACACCATATATTTT. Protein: CASSLRGFGNTIYF.

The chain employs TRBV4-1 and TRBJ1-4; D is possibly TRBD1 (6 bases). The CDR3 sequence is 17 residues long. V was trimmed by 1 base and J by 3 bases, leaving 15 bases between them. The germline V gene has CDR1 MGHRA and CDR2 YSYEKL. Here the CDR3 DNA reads TGCGCCAGCAGCCAAGGAGGGGTTACAGGGCCTAATGAAAAACTGTTTTTT. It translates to CASSQGGVTGPNEKLFF.

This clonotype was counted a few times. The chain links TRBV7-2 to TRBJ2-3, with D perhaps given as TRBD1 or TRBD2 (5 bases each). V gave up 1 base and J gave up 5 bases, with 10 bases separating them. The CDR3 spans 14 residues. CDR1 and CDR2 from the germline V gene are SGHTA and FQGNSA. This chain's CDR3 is CASSLEGRGDTQYF. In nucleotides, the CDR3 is TGTGCCAGCAGCTTAGAGGGACGCGGAGATACGCAGTATTTT.

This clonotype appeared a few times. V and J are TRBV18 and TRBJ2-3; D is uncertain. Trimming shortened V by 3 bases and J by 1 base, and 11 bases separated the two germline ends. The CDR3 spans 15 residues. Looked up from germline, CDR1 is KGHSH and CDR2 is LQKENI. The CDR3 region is CASSPRPLGTDTQYF. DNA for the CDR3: TGTGCCAGCTCACCGCGCCCTCTGGGCACAGATACGCAGTATTTT.

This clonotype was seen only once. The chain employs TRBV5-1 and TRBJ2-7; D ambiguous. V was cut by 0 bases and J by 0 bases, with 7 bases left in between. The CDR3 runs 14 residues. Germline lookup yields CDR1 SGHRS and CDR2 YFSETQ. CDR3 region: CASSLARNSYEQYF. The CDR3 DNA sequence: TGCGCCAGCAGCTTGGCTAGGAACTCCTACGAGCAGTACTTC. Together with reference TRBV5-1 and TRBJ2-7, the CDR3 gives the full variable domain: KAGVTQTPRYLIKTRGQQVTLSCSPISGHRSVSWYQQTPGQGLQFLFEYFSETQRNKGNFPGRFSGRQFSNSRSEMNVSTLELGDSALYLCASSLARNSYEQYFGPGTRLTVT.

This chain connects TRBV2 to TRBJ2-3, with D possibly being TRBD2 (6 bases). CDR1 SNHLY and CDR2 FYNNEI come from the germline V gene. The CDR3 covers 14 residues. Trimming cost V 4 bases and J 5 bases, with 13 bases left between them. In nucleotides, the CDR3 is TGTGCCAGCAGTGGGGACTCCCTTTTAGATACGCAGTATTTT. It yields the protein CASSGDSLLDTQYF.